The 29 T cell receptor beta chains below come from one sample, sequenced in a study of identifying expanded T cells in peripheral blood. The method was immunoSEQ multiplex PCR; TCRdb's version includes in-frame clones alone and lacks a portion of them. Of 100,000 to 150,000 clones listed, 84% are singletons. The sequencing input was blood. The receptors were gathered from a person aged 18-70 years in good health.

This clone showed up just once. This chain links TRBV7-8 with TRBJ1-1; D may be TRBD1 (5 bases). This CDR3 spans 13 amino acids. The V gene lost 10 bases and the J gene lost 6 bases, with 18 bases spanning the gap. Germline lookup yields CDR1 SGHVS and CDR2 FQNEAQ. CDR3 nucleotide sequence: TGTGCCACCCGCGCACCAGGGCGCGCTGAAGCTTTCTTT. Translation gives CATRAPGRAEAFF.

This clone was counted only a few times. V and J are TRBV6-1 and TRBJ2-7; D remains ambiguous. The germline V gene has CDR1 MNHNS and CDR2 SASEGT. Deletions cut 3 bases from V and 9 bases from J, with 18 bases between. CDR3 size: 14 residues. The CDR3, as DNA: TGTGCCAGCAGTGACCAACCTATAGACCGAGTGCAGTACTTC. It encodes CASSDQPIDRVQYF.

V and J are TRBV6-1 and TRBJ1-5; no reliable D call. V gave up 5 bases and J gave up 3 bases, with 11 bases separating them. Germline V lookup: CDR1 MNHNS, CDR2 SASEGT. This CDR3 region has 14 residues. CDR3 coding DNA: TGTGCCAGCAGTCTCACATTCACCAATCAGCCCCAGCATTTT. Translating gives CASSLTFTNQPQHF.

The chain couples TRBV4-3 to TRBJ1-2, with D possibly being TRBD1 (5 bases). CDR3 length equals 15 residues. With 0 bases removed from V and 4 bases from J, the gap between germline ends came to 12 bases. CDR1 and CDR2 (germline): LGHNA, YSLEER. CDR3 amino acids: CASSQDAGGGYGYTF. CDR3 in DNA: TGCGCCAGCAGCCAAGATGCGGGCGGGGGCTATGGCTACACCTTC.

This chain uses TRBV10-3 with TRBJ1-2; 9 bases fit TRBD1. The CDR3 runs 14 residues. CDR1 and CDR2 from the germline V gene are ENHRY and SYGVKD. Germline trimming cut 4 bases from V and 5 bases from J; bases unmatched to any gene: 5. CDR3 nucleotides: TGTGCCATCAGTGCCCCGACAGGGGGGTATGGCTACACCTTC. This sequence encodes CAISAPTGGYGYTF.

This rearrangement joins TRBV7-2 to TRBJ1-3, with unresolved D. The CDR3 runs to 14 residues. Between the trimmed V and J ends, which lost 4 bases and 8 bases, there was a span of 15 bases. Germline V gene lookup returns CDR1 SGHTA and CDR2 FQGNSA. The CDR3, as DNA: TGTGCCAGCAGCTCACCCTCTAGGATTGACACCATATATTTT. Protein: CASSSPSRIDTIYF.

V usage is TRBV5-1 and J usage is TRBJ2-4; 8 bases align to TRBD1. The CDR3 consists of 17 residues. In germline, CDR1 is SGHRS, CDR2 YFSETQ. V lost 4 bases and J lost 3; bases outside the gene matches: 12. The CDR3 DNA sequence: TGCGCCAGCAGCCCCATTTGGCAGGGGGCTGACAAAAACATTCAGTACTTC. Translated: CASSPIWQGADKNIQYF.

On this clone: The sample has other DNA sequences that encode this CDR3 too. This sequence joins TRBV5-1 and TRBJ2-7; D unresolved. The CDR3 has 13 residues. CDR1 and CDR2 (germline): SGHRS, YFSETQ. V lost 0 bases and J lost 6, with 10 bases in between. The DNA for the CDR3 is TGCGCCAGCAGCTTGGCCGGGCACGGCGAGCAGTACTTC. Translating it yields CASSLAGHGEQYF.

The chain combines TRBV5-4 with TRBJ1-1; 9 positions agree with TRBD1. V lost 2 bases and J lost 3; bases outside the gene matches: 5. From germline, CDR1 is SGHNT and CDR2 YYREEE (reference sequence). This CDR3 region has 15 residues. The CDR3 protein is CASSFDRGTHTEAFF. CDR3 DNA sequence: TGTGCCAGCAGCTTCGACAGGGGGACCCACACTGAAGCTTTCTTT.

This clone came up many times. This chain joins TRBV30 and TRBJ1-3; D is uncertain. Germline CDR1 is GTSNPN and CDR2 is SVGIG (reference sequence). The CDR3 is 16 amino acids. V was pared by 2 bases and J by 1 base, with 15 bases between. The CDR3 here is CAWSFGGGHSGNTIYF. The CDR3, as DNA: TGTGCCTGGAGTTTTGGCGGCGGCCATTCTGGAAACACCATATATTTT.

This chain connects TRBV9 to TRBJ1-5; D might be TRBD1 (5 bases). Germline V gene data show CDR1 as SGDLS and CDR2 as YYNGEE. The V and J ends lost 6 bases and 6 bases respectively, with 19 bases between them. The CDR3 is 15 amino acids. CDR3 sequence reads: CASTEDGGGGQPQHF. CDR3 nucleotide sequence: TGTGCCAGCACCGAAGATGGGGGGGGAGGTCAGCCCCAGCATTTT.

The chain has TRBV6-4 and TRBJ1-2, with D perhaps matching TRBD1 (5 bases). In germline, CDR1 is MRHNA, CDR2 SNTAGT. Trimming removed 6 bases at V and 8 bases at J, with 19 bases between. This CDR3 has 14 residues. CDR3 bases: TGTGCCAGCAGCTCCTCGACCTTAAGGGGCGGCTACACCTTC. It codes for CASSSSTLRGGYTF.

CDR3 region: CASSLDAGRETQYF. CDR3 in DNA: TGCGCCAGCAGCTTGGATGCAGGGCGAGAGACCCAGTACTTC. The rearrangement uses TRBV5-1 and TRBJ2-5, with D maybe TRBD1 (5 bases). The CDR3 spans 14 residues. Germline V gene sequence: CDR1 SGHRS, CDR2 YFSETQ. Trimming took off 0 bases at V and 4 bases at J, with 10 bases between the two ends.

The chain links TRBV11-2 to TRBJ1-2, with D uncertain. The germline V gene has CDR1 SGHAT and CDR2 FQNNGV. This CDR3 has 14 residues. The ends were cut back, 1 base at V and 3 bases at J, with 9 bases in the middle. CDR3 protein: CASSLGRADYGYTF. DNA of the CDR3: TGTGCCAGCAGCTTAGGTAGGGCTGACTATGGCTACACCTTC.

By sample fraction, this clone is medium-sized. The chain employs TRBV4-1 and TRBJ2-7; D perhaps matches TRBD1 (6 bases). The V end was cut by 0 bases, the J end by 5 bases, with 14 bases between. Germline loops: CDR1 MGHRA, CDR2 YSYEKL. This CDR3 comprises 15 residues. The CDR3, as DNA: TGCGCCAGCAGCCAAGATGAGAACAGGGTAAACGAGCAGTACTTC. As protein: CASSQDENRVNEQYF.

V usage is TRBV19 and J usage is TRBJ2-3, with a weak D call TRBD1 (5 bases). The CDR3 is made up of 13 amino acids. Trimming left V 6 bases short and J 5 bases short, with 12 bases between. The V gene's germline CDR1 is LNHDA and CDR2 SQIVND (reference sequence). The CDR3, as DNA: TGTGCCAGTAGCGACAGATCAGTAGATACGCAGTATTTT. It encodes CASSDRSVDTQYF.

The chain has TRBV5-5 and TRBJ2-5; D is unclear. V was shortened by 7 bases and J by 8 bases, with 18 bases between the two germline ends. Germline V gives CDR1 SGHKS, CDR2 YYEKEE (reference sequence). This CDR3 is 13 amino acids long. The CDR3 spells CASGVDQLATQYF. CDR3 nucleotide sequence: TGTGCCAGCGGAGTAGATCAGCTTGCCACCCAGTACTTC.

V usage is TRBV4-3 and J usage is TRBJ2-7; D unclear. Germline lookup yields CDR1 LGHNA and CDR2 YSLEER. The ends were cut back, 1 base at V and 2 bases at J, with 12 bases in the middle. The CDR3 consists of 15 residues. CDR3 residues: CASSQGRQTTYEQYF. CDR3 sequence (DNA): TGCGCCAGCAGCCAAGGCCGACAAACTACCTACGAGCAGTACTTC.

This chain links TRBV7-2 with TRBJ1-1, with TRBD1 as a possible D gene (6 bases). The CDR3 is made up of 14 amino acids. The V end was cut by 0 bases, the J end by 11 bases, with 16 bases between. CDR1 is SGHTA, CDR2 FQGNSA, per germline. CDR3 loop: CASSLARQAGNAFF. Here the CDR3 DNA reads TGTGCCAGCAGCTTAGCGCGACAGGCGGGTAATGCTTTCTTT.

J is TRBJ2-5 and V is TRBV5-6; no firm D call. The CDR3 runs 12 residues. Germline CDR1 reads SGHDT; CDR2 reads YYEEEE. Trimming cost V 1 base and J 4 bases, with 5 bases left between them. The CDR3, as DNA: TGTGCCAGCAGCTTGCGGAGAGAGACCCAGTACTTC. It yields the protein CASSLRRETQYF. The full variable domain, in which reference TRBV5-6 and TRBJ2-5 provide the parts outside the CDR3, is DAGVTQSPTHLIKTRGQQVTLRCSPKSGHDTVSWYQQALGQGPQFIFQYYEEEERQRGNFPDRFSGHQFPNYSSELNVNALLLGDSALYLCASSLRRETQYFGPGTRLLVL.

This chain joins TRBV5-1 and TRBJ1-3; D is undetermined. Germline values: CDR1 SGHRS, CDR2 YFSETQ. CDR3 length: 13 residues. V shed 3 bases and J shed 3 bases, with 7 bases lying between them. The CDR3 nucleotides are TGCGCCAGCAGCTCAGACCTTGGAAACACCATATATTTT. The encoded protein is CASSSDLGNTIYF.

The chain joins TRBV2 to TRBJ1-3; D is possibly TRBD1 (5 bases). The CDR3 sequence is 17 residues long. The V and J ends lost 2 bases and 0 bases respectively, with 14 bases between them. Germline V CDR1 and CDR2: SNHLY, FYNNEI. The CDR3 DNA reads TGTGCCAGCAGTGAATTCGGGGCGCCCCTCTCTGGAAACACCATATATTTT. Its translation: CASSEFGAPLSGNTIYF.

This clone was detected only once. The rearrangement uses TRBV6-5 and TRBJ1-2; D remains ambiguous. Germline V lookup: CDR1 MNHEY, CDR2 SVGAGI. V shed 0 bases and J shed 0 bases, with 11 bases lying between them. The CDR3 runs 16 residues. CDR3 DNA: TGTGCCAGCAGTTACTCGCTACGCGGTGCTAACTATGGCTACACCTTC. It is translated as CASSYSLRGANYGYTF.

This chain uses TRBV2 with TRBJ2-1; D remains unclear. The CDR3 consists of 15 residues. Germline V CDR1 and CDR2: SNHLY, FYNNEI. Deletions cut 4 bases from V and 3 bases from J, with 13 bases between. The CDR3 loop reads CASSVPSRYYNEQFF. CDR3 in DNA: TGTGCCAGCAGTGTACCTAGTAGGTACTACAATGAGCAGTTCTTC.

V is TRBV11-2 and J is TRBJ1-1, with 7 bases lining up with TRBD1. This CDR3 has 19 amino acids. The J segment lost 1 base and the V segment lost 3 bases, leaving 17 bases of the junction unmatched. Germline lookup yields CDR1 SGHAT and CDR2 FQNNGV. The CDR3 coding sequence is TGTGCCAGCAGCTTGATGAGACAGGGTGGTATTGGGGGGAACACTGAAGCTTTCTTT. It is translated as CASSLMRQGGIGGNTEAFF.

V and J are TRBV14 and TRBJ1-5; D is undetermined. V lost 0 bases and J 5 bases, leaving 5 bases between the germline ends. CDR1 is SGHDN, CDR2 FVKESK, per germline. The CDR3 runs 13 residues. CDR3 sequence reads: CASSQDRDQPQHF. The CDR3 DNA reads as TGTGCCAGCAGCCAAGACCGTGATCAGCCCCAGCATTTT.

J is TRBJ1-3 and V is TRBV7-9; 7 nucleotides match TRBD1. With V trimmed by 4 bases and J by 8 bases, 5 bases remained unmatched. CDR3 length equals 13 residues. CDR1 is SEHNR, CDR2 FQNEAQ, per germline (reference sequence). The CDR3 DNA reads TGTGCCAGCAGCTCATACAGGGGACACACCATATATTTT. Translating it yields CASSSYRGHTIYF.

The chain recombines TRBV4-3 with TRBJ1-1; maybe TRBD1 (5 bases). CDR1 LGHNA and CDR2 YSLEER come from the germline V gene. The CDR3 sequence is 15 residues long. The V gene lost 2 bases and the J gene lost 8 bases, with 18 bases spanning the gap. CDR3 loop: CASSQYSGTANEAFF. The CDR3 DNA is TGCGCCAGCAGCCAATACTCCGGGACGGCGAACGAAGCTTTCTTT.

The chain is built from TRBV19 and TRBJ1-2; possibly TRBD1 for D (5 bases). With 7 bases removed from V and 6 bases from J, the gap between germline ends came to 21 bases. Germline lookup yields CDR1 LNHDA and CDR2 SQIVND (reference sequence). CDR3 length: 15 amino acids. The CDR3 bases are TGTGCCAGTACAGACAGCCCTTCCATTAAGAATGGCTACACCTTC. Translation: CASTDSPSIKNGYTF. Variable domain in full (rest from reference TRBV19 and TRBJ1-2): DGGITQSPKYLFRKEGQNVTLSCEQNLNHDAMYWYRQDPGQGLRLIYYSQIVNDFQKGDIAEGYSVSREKKESFPLTVTSAQKNPTAFYLCASTDSPSIKNGYTFGSGTRLTVV.